Each of the 25 T cell receptor beta chains below was sequenced from the same sample in a study of tumor and adjacent non-tumor tissue in lung cancer. RNA was extracted from bulk tissue without any cell sorting. The library came from three nested PCR rounds adapted from ARM-PCR protocols. One entry per CDR3 protein, called by TCRdb with MiXCR from the multiplex PCR reads. In the table there are tens of thousands of distinct CDR3 sequences, 75% to 90% of which are singletons. The source material was lung tumor tissue. These receptors were obtained from a woman in her forties or fifties with non-small cell lung cancer.

V and J are TRBV28 and TRBJ1-6; D is unclear. The CDR3 is 15 residues long. The germline CDR1 and CDR2 sequences are MDHEN and SYDVKM. V shed 10 bases and J shed 9 bases, with 22 bases lying between them. The CDR3 protein is CAISLYGWRRSPLHF. The CDR3 DNA reads as TGTGCCATCAGCTTATACGGCTGGAGACGTTCACCCCTCCACTTT.

The chain recombines TRBV20-1 with TRBJ1-1; no definite D call. The CDR3 length is 12 residues. Germline V gene lookup returns CDR1 DFQATT and CDR2 SNEGSKA (reference sequence). V lost 6 bases to trimming and J lost 3 bases, with 11 bases between them. The chain's CDR3 is CSAEGPYTEAFF. In nucleotides, the CDR3 is TGCAGTGCGGAGGGCCCGTACACTGAAGCTTTCTTT.

Notes on this clonotype: The missing conserved phenylalanine or tryptophan at the end of this CDR3 makes a read error likely. The chain has TRBV11-2 and TRBJ2-1; no clear D. CDR3 size: 15 residues. Germline V gene lookup returns CDR1 SGHAT and CDR2 FQNNGV. Trimming removed 6 bases from V and 4 bases from J, with 16 bases in between. DNA of the CDR3: TGTGCCAGCAGGCCCATAGGGCACACTTACAATGAGCAGTTCCTC. This translates into CASRPIGHTYNEQFL.

This clonotype was seen a single time. This may be a read error, as it is one base from a much larger clone. J is TRBJ2-1 and V is TRBV7-2, with D perhaps being TRBD1 or TRBD2 (5 bases each). V was pared by 4 bases and J by 4 bases, with 11 bases between. The CDR3 has 14 amino acids. CDR1 is SGHTA and CDR2 is FQGNSA in the germline V gene. The CDR3 sequence is CASSSSGAYNEQFF. Here the CDR3 DNA reads TGTGCCAGCAGCTCTTCCGGGGCTTACAATGAGCAGTTCTTC.

On this clonotype itself: This clone may be a read error of a much larger clone one base away. The J gene is TRBJ1-5, the V gene TRBV5-4; 7 bases align to TRBD1. Germline V CDR1 and CDR2: SGHNT, YYREEE (reference sequence). The CDR3 length is 13 residues. The CDR3 nucleotides read TGTGCCAGCAGCCTGGGACAGAATCAGTCCCAGCATTTT. Encoded protein: CASSLGQNQSQHF.

The chain couples TRBV6-1 to TRBJ2-5, with 7 nucleotides matching TRBD2. The length of the CDR3 is 16 residues. Trimming took 10 bases from V and 4 from J; bases not matched to a gene: 18. CDR1 is MNHNS and CDR2 is SASEGT in the germline V gene. The CDR3 protein is CAIYARLTGGIETQYF. DNA of the CDR3: TGTGCCATCTATGCCCGACTAACGGGAGGAATAGAGACCCAGTACTTC.

V and J are TRBV5-4 and TRBJ1-2, with TRBD1 matching over 8 bases. The length of the CDR3 is 13 residues. After removal of 4 bases from V and 10 bases from J, the junction contained 9 bases not matched to a gene. Germline CDR1 SGHNT, CDR2 YYREEE (reference sequence). The CDR3 nucleotides are TGTGCCAGCAGCCTGGGCAGGGGGCATGCCTACACCTTC. Amino acids: CASSLGRGHAYTF.

This chain connects TRBV4-2 to TRBJ1-4, with a possible D match to TRBD1 (6 bases). The V end lost 9 bases, the J end lost 8 bases, and 22 bases lay between the germline ends. Germline CDR1 is LGHNA and CDR2 is YNFKEQ. The CDR3 covers 15 residues. CDR3 sequence (DNA): TGTGCCAGGAGCGAAGTCCAGGGGCCCGGGGAAAAACTGTTTTTT. Its translation: CARSEVQGPGEKLFF.

To note about this clonotype: At one end the junction does not follow the germline gene, possibly because of a read error. The chain couples TRBV20-1 to TRBJ1-2; D gene ambiguous. The CDR3 runs 15 residues. Germline loops: CDR1 DFQATT, CDR2 SNEGSKA (reference sequence). DNA for the CDR3: TGCAGTGCCCTCATGGAACAGATCCTAAACTATGGCCACACCTTC. Translated, it gives CSALMEQILNYGHTF.

This clonotype was recorded at least ten times. V gene TRBV7-9 combines with J gene TRBJ2-7; no firm D call. The CDR3 has 14 amino acids. Germline V gene lookup returns CDR1 SEHNR and CDR2 FQNEAQ (reference sequence). The V gene lost 1 base and the J gene lost 3 bases, with 10 bases spanning the gap. CDR3 coding DNA: TGTGCCAGCAGCTTAGGCGCAGAAAACTACGAGCAGTACTTC. As protein: CASSLGAENYEQYF.

This clonotype was seen a few times. J is TRBJ2-5 and V is TRBV20-1; D not resolved. V lost 2 bases, J lost 9 bases, and 19 bases lay in between. There are 14 residues in the CDR3. Germline values: CDR1 DFQATT, CDR2 SNEGSKA (reference sequence). CDR3 DNA sequence: TGCAGTGCTAGAAACTCCGTGGAACGGCAGTCCCAGTACTTC. Its protein is CSARNSVERQSQYF.

This sequence joins TRBV6-2 or TRBV6-3 and TRBJ2-7; TRBD2 aligns across 8 bases. Germline V gives CDR1 MNHEY, CDR2 SVGEGT. The CDR3 covers 14 residues. CDR3 in DNA: TGTACCAAGAGTTACTCGGGCGGGGGGCACGAGCAGTACTTC. Amino acids: CTKSYSGGGHEQYF.

This clonotype occurred many times. A clone one base away is much larger, so this may be a read error. This chain connects TRBV29-1 to TRBJ1-2; D call uncertain. Looked up from germline, CDR1 is SQVTM and CDR2 is ANQGSEA. The CDR3 runs 12 residues. CDR3 DNA: TGCGGCGTTGAAGATAGGCCGGGTGGCTACACCTTC. Residues: CGVEDRPGGYTF.

About this clonotype itself: The junction departs from germline at one end; a sequencing error may be responsible. The chain joins TRBV11-1 to TRBJ2-7, with D tentatively TRBD1 or TRBD2 (5 bases each). Looked up from germline, CDR1 is SGHAT and CDR2 is FQDESV (reference sequence). This CDR3 is built from 15 residues. The CDR3 here is CTSSYEIATDHEHYF. Written as DNA, the CDR3 is TGTACCAGCAGCTACGAAATAGCGACAGACCACGAGCACTACTTC.

In regard to this clonotype: This may be a read error: a much more frequent sequence differs by one nucleotide. The chain carries TRBV7-9 and TRBJ2-1; 8 bases match TRBD1. CDR3 size: 13 residues. Germline CDR1 reads SEHNR; CDR2 reads FQNEAQ (reference sequence). The CDR3: CASSYGQGDEQLF. CDR3 nucleotides: TGTGCCAGCAGCTACGGACAGGGAGATGAGCAGTTATTC. Filled out from reference TRBV7-9 and TRBJ2-1, the complete variable domain reads DTGVSQNPRHKITKRGQNVTFRCDPISEHNRLYWYRQTLGQGPEFLTYFQNEAQLEKSRLLSDRFSAERPKGSFSTLEIQRTEQGDSAMYLCASSYGQGDEQLFGPGTRLTVL.

The chain combines TRBV29-1 with TRBJ2-5, with 7 bases matching TRBD2. The CDR3 is 15 residues long. Germline CDR1 reads SQVTM; CDR2 reads ANQGSEA. CDR3 protein: CNAGVTGGIQETQYF. The CDR3 DNA reads TGCAACGCCGGGGTAACGGGAGGTATCCAAGAGACCCAGTACTTC.

The rearrangement joins TRBV18 to TRBJ2-5; D is undetermined. The length of the CDR3 is 13 residues. Between the trimmed V and J ends, which lost 6 bases and 1 base, there was a span of 9 bases. Germline-derived CDR1 and CDR2 are KGHSH and LQKENI. CDR3 amino acids: CASSQAIQETQYF. CDR3 DNA sequence: TGTGCCAGCTCCCAAGCCATCCAAGAGACCCAGTACTTC.

There are a few counts of this clonotype. A read error may account for a junction end that differs from germline. This chain uses TRBV4-3 with TRBJ1-5; D gene uncertain. CDR1 is LGHNA and CDR2 is YSLEER in the germline V gene. The CDR3 totals 18 residues. CDR3 nucleotide sequence: TGCGCCAGTAGCCAAGAGATAGGCGCAGGAGGGAGCAATCAGTCCCAGCATTTT. Protein product: CASSQEIGAGGSNQSQHF.

With respect to this clonotype: The germline gene is not matched at one end of the junction; a read error may be the cause. This chain links TRBV20-1 with TRBJ1-6, with 8 bases fitting TRBD1. Per germline, CDR1 DFQATT and CDR2 SNEGSKA (reference sequence). The CDR3 is 15 residues long. The CDR3 region is CSSRASGGSLSPLHF. In DNA, the CDR3 is TGCAGTTCTAGAGCTTCAGGGGGCTCCCTTTCACCCCTCCACTTT.

The chain recombines TRBV5-1 with TRBJ2-2; perhaps D is TRBD1 or TRBD2 (5 bases each). V lost 0 bases to trimming and J lost 2 bases, with 8 bases between them. This CDR3 has 15 amino acids. Germline assignment: CDR1 SGHRS and CDR2 YFSETQ. CDR3 DNA sequence: TGCGCCAGCAGCTTGGCGGGACCTAACACCGGGGAGCTGTTTTTT. This codes for CASSLAGPNTGELFF.

The V call is TRBV10-1, the J call TRBJ2-4; TRBD2 might be the D (6 bases). V lost 4 bases to trimming and J lost 7 bases, with 11 bases between them. Germline lookup yields CDR1 WNHNN and CDR2 SYGVQD (reference sequence). This CDR3 is 13 amino acids long. CDR3 sequence reads: CASSAWGDNIQYF. CDR3 coding DNA: TGCGCCAGCAGTGCTTGGGGGGATAACATTCAGTACTTC.

To note about this clonotype: One junction end disagrees with the germline gene, perhaps due to a read error. The chain joins TRBV6-1 to TRBJ2-4, with a tentative D call TRBD1 (6 bases). The assigned J gene may be wrong: the sequence end matches TRBJ2-1 better. Germline assignment: CDR1 MNHNS and CDR2 SASEGT. The CDR3 runs to 17 residues. This CDR3 reads CASSEIRLSGGQNIQFF. Written as DNA, the CDR3 is TGCGCCAGCAGTGAAATCCGTCTCTCTGGGGGACAAAACATTCAGTTCTTC.

The chain has TRBV20-1 and TRBJ2-1; 10 bases line up with TRBD2. The CDR3 length is 13 residues. V shed 8 bases and J 16 bases; nucleotides not matched to a gene: 17. Germline V gene lookup returns CDR1 DFQATT and CDR2 SNEGSKA (reference sequence). The CDR3 here is CSPSGRALNEHFF. The CDR3 bases are TGCAGTCCAAGCGGGAGGGCATTGAATGAACATTTCTTC.

This clonotype was seen only a few times. This could be a read error, since a much larger clone is one nucleotide away. The chain has TRBV28 and TRBJ2-6; possibly TRBD1 for D (6 bases). With 10 bases removed from V and 0 bases from J, the gap between germline ends came to 22 bases. The CDR3 length is 18 residues. CDR1 MDHEN and CDR2 SYDVKM come from the germline V gene. The CDR3 DNA sequence: TGTGCCAACAGCATACGGGACATAATACTCTCTGGGGCCAACGTCCTGACTTTC. Translating gives CANSIRDIILSGANVLTF.

This clonotype was observed a single time. This sequence may be a read error, since a much larger clone differs from it by one base. The rearrangement uses TRBV10-3 and TRBJ2-7; D is ambiguous. Germline CDR1 ENHRY, CDR2 SYGVKD. V gave up 1 base and J gave up 5 bases, with 9 bases separating them. This CDR3 spans 13 amino acids. The CDR3 coding sequence is TGTGCCATCAGTGAGTGGGTAGTGGACGAGCAGTACTTC. This codes for CAISEWVVDEQYF.